One T cell receptor beta chain is described in this entry. Measured with immunoSEQ multiplex PCR; TCRdb has only the in-frame clones, and not every one. This sample has about 62,000 clones, with approximately 92% found just once. The data were obtained in a study of blood T cell repertoires in COVID-19. This TCR was recovered from a human donor in a cohort sampled during active COVID-19. Sequencing used peripheral blood.

CDR3 in amino acids: CASTRGLAEAFF. The DNA of the CDR3 is TGTGCCAGCACAAGGGGACTGGCTGAAGCTTTCTTT. V and J are TRBV2 and TRBJ1-1, with D possibly TRBD1 on 5 matching bases. Germline CDR1 and CDR2: SNHLY and FYNNEI. The V end lost 7 bases, the J end lost 6 bases, and 12 bases lay between the germline ends. The CDR3 is 12 residues long.